Following are 9 T cell receptor beta chains from one sample sequenced in a study of T-cell memory formation after mild COVID-19. MiXCR was run by TCRdb on the 5' RACE reads, yielding one entry per CDR3 protein. The profile covers about 400,000 distinct CDR3 sequences, with around a quarter appearing a single time and approximately 14% taken by the ten largest. The sequenced sample was PBMCs or a T cell subset sorted from them (not recorded which). These receptors were obtained from an adult woman who had mild COVID-19 (a few samples of this study predate the infection). Cell type and time point are not known.

This clonotype was counted a few times. The gene calls are TRBV4-1 and TRBJ2-7; 7 nucleotides line up with TRBD2. The junction had 9 bases not matched to a gene; V was cut back by 1 base and J by 3 bases. The CDR3 consists of 16 residues. Germline V gene lookup returns CDR1 MGHRA and CDR2 YSYEKL. As DNA, the CDR3 is TGCGCCAGCAGCCAAGGTCCCGGGACGGGAGGCTACGAGCAGTACTTC. The encoded protein is CASSQGPGTGGYEQYF.

The rearrangement joins TRBV12-5 to TRBJ2-3; 12 nucleotides agree with TRBD2. With 2 bases clipped from V and 5 bases from J, the junction kept 8 bases outside the gene matches. CDR1 and CDR2 (germline): LGHNT, FRNRAP. The CDR3 sequence is 17 residues long. This CDR3 is CASGLLRLAGAVDTQYF. Here the CDR3 DNA reads TGTGCTAGTGGTTTGCTACGACTAGCGGGAGCGGTAGATACGCAGTATTTT.

The J gene is TRBJ2-1, the V gene TRBV12-3 or TRBV12-4, with 11 positions matching TRBD2. V was clipped by 5 bases and J by 4 bases; unmatched bases: 7. The CDR3 runs 16 residues. The CDR3 DNA is TGTGCCAGCAGTCCCGTAGCGGGGGGGGGATACAATGAGCAGTTCTTC. Residues: CASSPVAGGGYNEQFF.

This clonotype was seen a few times. The chain joins TRBV6-5 to TRBJ1-5; 8 bases are shared with TRBD1. Germline CDR1 reads MNHEY; CDR2 reads SVGAGI. The CDR3 covers 15 residues. Trimming took 6 bases from V and 4 from J; bases not matched to a gene: 8. CDR3 DNA sequence: TGTGCCAGCAGGGGGACAGGTAAAGGGAATCAGCCCCAGCATTTT. Protein sequence: CASRGTGKGNQPQHF.

This clonotype was seen only a few times. CDR3: CSARGVTSGSLYEQYF. The CDR3 DNA sequence: TGCAGTGCTAGAGGGGTAACTAGCGGGAGTTTGTACGAGCAGTACTTC. This chain links TRBV20-1 with TRBJ2-7, with 11 nucleotides matching TRBD2. Trimming cost V 1 base and J 4 bases; bases outside gene matches: 9. CDR1 and CDR2 (germline): DFQATT, SNEGSKA (reference sequence). The CDR3 loop spans 16 amino acids.

This clonotype showed up just a few times. A junction end diverges from the germline sequence, so it may reflect a read error. V gene TRBV29-1 combines with J gene TRBJ2-1; D not certain. There are 12 residues in the CDR3. From germline, CDR1 is SQVTM and CDR2 ANQGSEA. The CDR3 DNA is TGCAGCGTTGAGACCCACTCGGCTCCCCTAATCTTC. Translated: CSVETHSAPLIF.

A few counts support this clonotype. The V call is TRBV7-9, the J call TRBJ2-6, with D unclear. The CDR3 covers 14 residues. V was pared by 1 base and J by 2 bases, with 3 bases between. CDR1 and CDR2 from the germline V gene are SEHNR and FQNEAQ (reference sequence). The CDR3, as DNA: TGTGCCAGCAGCTTAGAGACTGGGGCCAACGTCCTGACTTTC. Protein: CASSLETGANVLTF.

This clonotype was counted only a few times. The gene calls are TRBV5-1 and TRBJ2-2; D gene ambiguous. Between the trimmed V and J ends, which lost 3 bases and 0 bases, there was a span of 9 bases. Germline values: CDR1 SGHRS, CDR2 YFSETQ. The CDR3 consists of 15 residues. The chain's CDR3 is CASSSRLTNTGELFF. Here the CDR3 DNA reads TGCGCCAGCAGCTCCCGGCTAACGAACACCGGGGAGCTGTTTTTT.

This clonotype was observed a few times. V is TRBV6-5 and J is TRBJ1-6; D unclear. V lost 6 bases and J 2 bases, leaving 11 bases between the germline ends. The CDR3 extends over 15 amino acids. Germline V gene sequence: CDR1 MNHEY, CDR2 SVGAGI. Written as DNA, the CDR3 is TGTGCCAGCAGATCAGGCACTCCCTATAATTCACCCCTCCACTTT. Amino acids: CASRSGTPYNSPLHF.